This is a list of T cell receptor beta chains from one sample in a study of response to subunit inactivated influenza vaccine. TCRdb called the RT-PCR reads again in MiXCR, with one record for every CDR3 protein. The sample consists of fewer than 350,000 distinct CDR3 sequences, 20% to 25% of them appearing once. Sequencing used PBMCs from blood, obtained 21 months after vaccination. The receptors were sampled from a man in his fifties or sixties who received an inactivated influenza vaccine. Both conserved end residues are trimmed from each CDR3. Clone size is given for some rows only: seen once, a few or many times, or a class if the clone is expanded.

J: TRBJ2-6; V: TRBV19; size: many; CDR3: ASSPSAGALSGANVLT
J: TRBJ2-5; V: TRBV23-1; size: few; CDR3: ASSQRQYQETQY
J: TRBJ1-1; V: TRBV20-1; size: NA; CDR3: SARDTGQQGTEAF
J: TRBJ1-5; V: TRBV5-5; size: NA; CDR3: ASSQTGATQPQH
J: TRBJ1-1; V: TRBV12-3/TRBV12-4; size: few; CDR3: ASSLGIQGGEAF
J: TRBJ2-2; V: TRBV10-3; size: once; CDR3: AIYTSGQGVTGELF
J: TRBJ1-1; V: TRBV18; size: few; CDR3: ASSPSGRHTEAF
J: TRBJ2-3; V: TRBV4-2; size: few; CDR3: ASSLLAGGGWTDTQY
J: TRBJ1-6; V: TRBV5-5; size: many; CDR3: AGSRQPDSPLH
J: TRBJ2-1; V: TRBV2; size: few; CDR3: ASSFGLAGIDEQF
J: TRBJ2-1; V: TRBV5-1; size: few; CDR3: ASSLGDSINEQF
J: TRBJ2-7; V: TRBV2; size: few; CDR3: ASMRGYEQY
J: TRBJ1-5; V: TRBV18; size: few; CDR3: ASSTGTGGHQPQH
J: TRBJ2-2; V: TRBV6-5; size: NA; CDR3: ASSYLDSNGELF
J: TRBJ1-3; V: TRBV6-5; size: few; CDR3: ASFTAGNTIY
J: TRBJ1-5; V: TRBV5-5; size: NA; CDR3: ASSSVTGTNQPQH
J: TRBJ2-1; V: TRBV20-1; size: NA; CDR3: SARGSRDNEQF
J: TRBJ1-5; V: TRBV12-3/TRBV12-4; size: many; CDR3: ASSLGGLSNQPQH
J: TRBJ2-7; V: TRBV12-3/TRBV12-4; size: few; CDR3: ASRQAHKQY
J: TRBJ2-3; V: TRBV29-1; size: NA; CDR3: SGRQGSRTDTQY
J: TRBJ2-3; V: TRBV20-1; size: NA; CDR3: SARSSDRGADTQY
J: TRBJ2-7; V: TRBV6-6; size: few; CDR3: ARIAGSSYEQY
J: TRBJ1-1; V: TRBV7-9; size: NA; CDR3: ASSSAKNTEAF
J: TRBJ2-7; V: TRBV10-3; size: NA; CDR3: AITGDSYEQY
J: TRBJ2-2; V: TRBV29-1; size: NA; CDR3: SAGGTGITGELF
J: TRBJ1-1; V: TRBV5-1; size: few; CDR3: ASRVVTGGPTEAF
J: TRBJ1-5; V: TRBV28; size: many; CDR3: ASIRQGGLGNQPQH
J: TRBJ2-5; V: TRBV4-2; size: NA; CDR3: ASSQFRGPSSETQY
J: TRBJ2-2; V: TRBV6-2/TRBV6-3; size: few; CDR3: ASSYTNTGELF
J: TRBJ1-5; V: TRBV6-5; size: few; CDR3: ASSYTQWQPQH
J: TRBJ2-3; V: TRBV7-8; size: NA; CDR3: ASSLVGTIPTGTDTQY
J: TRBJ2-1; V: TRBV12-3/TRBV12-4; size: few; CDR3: ASSRQDEQF
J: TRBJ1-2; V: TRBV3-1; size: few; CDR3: ASSPLTGGRGGYT
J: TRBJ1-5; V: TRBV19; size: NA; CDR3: ASSDRDPRPQH
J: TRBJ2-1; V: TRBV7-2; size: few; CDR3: ASSLEASGNEQF
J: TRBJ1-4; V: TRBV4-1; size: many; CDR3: ASSHSRSNEKLF
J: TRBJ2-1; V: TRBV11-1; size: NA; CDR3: ASSPAGTGFGNEQF
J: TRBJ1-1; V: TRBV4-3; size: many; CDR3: ASSHHLTVNTEAF
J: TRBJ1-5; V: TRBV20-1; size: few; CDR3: SAQTGGVNQPQH
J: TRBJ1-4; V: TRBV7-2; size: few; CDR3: ASSLNRGGEKLF
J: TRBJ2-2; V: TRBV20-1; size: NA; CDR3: SALRTGTLSTGELF
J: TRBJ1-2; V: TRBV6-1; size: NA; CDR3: ASSEGVGPFNYGYT
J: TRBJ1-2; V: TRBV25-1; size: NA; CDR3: ASTSHGQGFSGYT
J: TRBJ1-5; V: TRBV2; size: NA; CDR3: ASSTDRAQPQH
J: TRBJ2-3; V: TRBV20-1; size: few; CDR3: SARKDRTDTQY
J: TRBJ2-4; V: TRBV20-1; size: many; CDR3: SATGGGGNIQY
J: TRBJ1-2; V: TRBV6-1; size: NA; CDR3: ASSEAGSEANYGYT
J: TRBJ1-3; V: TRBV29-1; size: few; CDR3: SVYTTGAIY
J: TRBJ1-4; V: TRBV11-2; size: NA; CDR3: ASSQQGINEKLF
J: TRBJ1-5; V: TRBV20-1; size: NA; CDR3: SASKQGGRNQPQH
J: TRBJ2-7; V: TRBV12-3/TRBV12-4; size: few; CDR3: ASSRTGGGVEQY
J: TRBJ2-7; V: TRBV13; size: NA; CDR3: ASSLGLREPYEQY
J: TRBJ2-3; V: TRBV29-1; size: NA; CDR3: SVEGTSDADTQY
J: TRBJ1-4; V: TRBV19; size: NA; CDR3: ASSSLTLWEKLI
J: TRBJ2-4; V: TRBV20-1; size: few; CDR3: SASQTLRGNIQY
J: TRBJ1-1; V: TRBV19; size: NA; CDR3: ASSVAGEEAF
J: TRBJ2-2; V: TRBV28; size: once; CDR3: ASSLNLAGGLPNTGELF
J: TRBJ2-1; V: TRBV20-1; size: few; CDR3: SAPGWTSGMYNEQF
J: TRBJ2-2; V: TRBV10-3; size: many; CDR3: AISPPQRGELF